These 17 T cell receptor beta chains share one sample of origin, sequenced in a study of graft-versus-host responses after intestinal transplantation. Here immunoSEQ multiplex PCR was the method, and the copy in TCRdb shows in-frame clones only, minus some. The sample shows about 97,000 clones, about nine tenths of them seen only once. The sample in question was PBMCs, obtained 450 to 460 days after intestinal transplant. The source is a human patient who received an intestinal transplant, so some T cells may come from the graft donor.

The chain uses TRBV13 and TRBJ2-2; 9 bases match TRBD1. The V segment lost 0 bases and the J segment 4 bases; nucleotides outside the gene matches: 9. CDR3 length equals 18 residues. The germline CDR1 and CDR2 sequences are PRHDT and FYEKMQ (reference sequence). CDR3 amino acids: CASSLGLAGQGGTGELFF. The DNA for the CDR3 is TGTGCCAGCAGCTTAGGCCTTGCGGGACAGGGTGGCACCGGGGAGCTGTTTTTT.

The chain couples TRBV2 to TRBJ1-3, with 8 bases identical to TRBD1. Losses at the gene ends were 11 bases for V and 4 bases for J; bases not matched to a gene: 4. Germline lookup yields CDR1 SNHLY and CDR2 FYNNEI. CDR3 length: 12 residues. The CDR3 DNA sequence: TGTGCCGGCCGGACAGGGGGAAACACCATATATTTT. Protein: CAGRTGGNTIYF.

CDR3 nucleotides: TGCAGTGGTGCCAGTTACTATGGCTACACCTTC. Its translation: CSGASYYGYTF. V and J are TRBV20-1 and TRBJ1-2; D uncertain. Trimming took off 7 bases at V and 3 bases at J, with 9 bases between the two ends. CDR3 length: 11 residues. Germline V gene data show CDR1 as DFQATT and CDR2 as SNEGSKA (reference sequence).

J is TRBJ2-5 and V is TRBV10-1; 10 nucleotides match TRBD2. With 2 bases clipped from V and 6 bases from J, the junction kept 9 bases outside the gene matches. The germline V gene encodes CDR1 WNHNN and CDR2 SYGVQD (reference sequence). The CDR3 sequence is 16 residues long. As DNA, the CDR3 is TGCGCCAGCAGTGAGGTAGCGGGGGGACCCCCCAAGACCCAGTACTTC. This sequence encodes CASSEVAGGPPKTQYF.

The V call is TRBV19, the J call TRBJ1-6; 7 positions agree with TRBD1. Germline lookup yields CDR1 LNHDA and CDR2 SQIVND (reference sequence). J gave up 7 bases and V 3 bases, and 6 bases lay outside the gene matches. The CDR3 loop spans 15 amino acids. The CDR3 coding sequence is TGTGCCAGTAGTATGGAGGGGGCAGGGAATTCACCCCTCCACTTT. Protein: CASSMEGAGNSPLHF. The whole variable domain, remainder taken from reference TRBV19 and TRBJ1-6, is DGGITQSPKYLFRKEGQNVTLSCEQNLNHDAMYWYRQDPGQGLRLIYYSQIVNDFQKGDIAEGYSVSREKKESFPLTVTSAQKNPTAFYLCASSMEGAGNSPLHFGNGTRLTVT.

V and J are TRBV7-3 and TRBJ1-1; D is ambiguous. The germline CDR1 and CDR2 sequences are SGHTA and FQGTGA. Trimming cost V 5 bases and J 0 bases, with 10 bases left between them. This CDR3 is 14 amino acids long. The CDR3 here is CASSPGRMNTEAFF. The CDR3 nucleotides are TGTGCCAGCAGCCCCGGCCGGATGAACACTGAAGCTTTCTTT.

V is TRBV9 and J is TRBJ2-5; TRBD2 might be the D (5 bases). V was cut by 4 bases and J by 1 base, with 11 bases left in between. Germline CDR1 and CDR2: SGDLS and YYNGEE. The CDR3 length is 14 residues. This chain's CDR3 is CASSPRRSQETQYF. DNA of the CDR3: TGTGCCAGCAGCCCGAGGAGGTCCCAAGAGACCCAGTACTTC.

The rearrangement joins TRBV11-2 to TRBJ2-2, with a tentative D call TRBD1 (6 bases). Germline V CDR1 and CDR2: SGHAT, FQNNGV. The V and J ends lost 3 bases and 3 bases respectively, with 17 bases between them. The CDR3 is made up of 17 amino acids. DNA of the CDR3: TGTGCCAGCAGCTTTTTTGGGGGCGAATTCGACACCGGGGAGCTGTTTTTT. Its protein is CASSFFGGEFDTGELFF.

The V and J genes are TRBV25-1 and TRBJ1-1, with D perhaps matching TRBD1 (6 bases). Trimming took 1 base from V and 11 from J, leaving 20 bases between them. The CDR3 runs 15 residues. Germline CDR1 is MGHDK and CDR2 is SYGVNS. The CDR3 reads CASSELGGEQGAAFF. The CDR3 nucleotides are TGTGCCAGCAGTGAATTAGGGGGGGAACAGGGTGCGGCTTTCTTT.

The chain couples TRBV7-8 to TRBJ1-4; the D gene is possibly TRBD1 (5 bases). CDR1 is SGHVS and CDR2 is FQNEAQ in the germline V gene. The V end lost 5 bases, the J end lost 4 bases, and 20 bases lay between the germline ends. The CDR3 is made up of 17 amino acids. The CDR3 bases are TGTGCCAGCAGCCCCTGGGGAGGGGAGGGCCTTAATGAAAAACTGTTTTTT. This gives the protein CASSPWGGEGLNEKLFF.

This rearrangement joins TRBV5-4 to TRBJ1-6, with D tentatively TRBD1 (6 bases). Germline V lookup: CDR1 SGHNT, CDR2 YYREEE (reference sequence). This CDR3 contains 17 residues. Trimming removed 2 bases at V and 0 bases at J, with 12 bases between. The DNA for the CDR3 is TGTGCCAGCAGCTTAAGGCAGGGGAACTCCTATAATTCACCCCTCCACTTT. The encoded protein is CASSLRQGNSYNSPLHF.

This clone was observed a single time. The chain employs TRBV2 and TRBJ1-2; D possibly corresponds to TRBD1 (6 bases). The CDR3 length is 15 residues. The germline V and J ends were trimmed by 3 bases and 2 bases, with 13 bases remaining between them. From germline, CDR1 is SNHLY and CDR2 FYNNEI. CDR3 sequence reads: CASSEYRGPNYGYTF. The CDR3 nucleotides read TGTGCCAGCAGTGAGTACCGGGGGCCAAACTATGGCTACACCTTC.

The chain is built from TRBV10-3 and TRBJ1-2, with D unclear. Germline assignment: CDR1 ENHRY and CDR2 SYGVKD. The CDR3 has 14 amino acids. V was cut by 2 bases and J by 7 bases, with 14 bases left in between. The CDR3: CAISEELGMGGYTF. The CDR3 DNA is TGTGCCATCAGTGAGGAACTGGGGATGGGTGGCTACACCTTC.

The rearrangement uses TRBV5-1 and TRBJ2-7, with no clear D. V lost 4 bases and J lost 0, with 8 bases in between. The CDR3 runs to 13 residues. The V gene's germline CDR1 is SGHRS and CDR2 YFSETQ. The CDR3 spells CASSVTSSYEQYF. The CDR3 coding sequence is TGCGCCAGCAGCGTGACTTCCTCCTACGAGCAGTACTTC.

The rearrangement links TRBV7-9 to TRBJ1-3, with D unresolved. CDR1 and CDR2 from the germline V gene are SEHNR and FQNEAQ (reference sequence). The V end lost 4 bases, the J end lost 8 bases, and 9 bases lay between the germline ends. There are 12 residues in the CDR3. CDR3 protein: CASSSTGYTIYF. Here the CDR3 DNA reads TGTGCCAGCAGCTCTACTGGGTACACCATATATTTT.

The genes are TRBV6-5 and TRBJ2-1, with D uncertain. The CDR3 runs 12 residues. V was cut by 2 bases and J by 7 bases, with 6 bases left in between. The germline gives CDR1 MNHEY, CDR2 SVGAGI. As DNA, the CDR3 is TGTGCCAGCAGTTACGGGCCGAATGAGCAGTTCTTC. As protein: CASSYGPNEQFF.

The chain carries TRBV7-9 and TRBJ2-1; 9 nucleotides match TRBD1. The J segment lost 5 bases and the V segment lost 5 bases, leaving 4 bases of the junction unmatched. The germline CDR1 and CDR2 sequences are SEHNR and FQNEAQ (reference sequence). The CDR3 extends over 14 amino acids. DNA for the CDR3: TGTGCCAGCAGCACTGGGACAGGGAACAATGAGCAGTTCTTC. Residues: CASSTGTGNNEQFF.